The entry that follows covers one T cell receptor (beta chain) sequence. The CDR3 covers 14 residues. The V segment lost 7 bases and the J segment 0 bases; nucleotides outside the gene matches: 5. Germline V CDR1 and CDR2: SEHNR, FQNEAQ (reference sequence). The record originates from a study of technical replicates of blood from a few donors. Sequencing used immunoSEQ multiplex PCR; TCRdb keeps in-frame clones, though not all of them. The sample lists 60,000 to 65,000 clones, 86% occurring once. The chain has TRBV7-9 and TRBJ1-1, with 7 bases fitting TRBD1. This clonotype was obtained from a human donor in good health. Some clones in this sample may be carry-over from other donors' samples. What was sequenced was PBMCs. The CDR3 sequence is CASTKGQMNTEAFF. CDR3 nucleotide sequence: TGTGCCAGCACCAAGGGACAGATGAACACTGAAGCTTTCTTT.